Listed here are 23 T cell receptor beta chains from one sample, sequenced in a study of OX40 agonist ivuxolimab in advanced cancers. Profiling relied on immunoSEQ multiplex PCR, and the TCRdb table lists in-frame clones only, not all of them. This table holds 60,000 to 80,000 clones, 65% to 90% found once. The sequencing used CD4+ or CD8+ T cells sorted from blood, collected in a trial of the OX40 agonist ivuxolimab. The origin of the receptors is an adult with an advanced solid tumor such as melanoma, head and neck, liver or kidney cancer.

This sequence joins TRBV11-2 and TRBJ2-1; the match to TRBD1 covers 7 bases. The length of the CDR3 is 13 residues. The J segment lost 13 bases and the V segment lost 5 bases, leaving 11 bases of the junction unmatched. Germline V CDR1 and CDR2: SGHAT, FQNNGV. The CDR3 sequence is CASSPSTTGAQFF. For the CDR3, the DNA is TGTGCCAGCAGCCCCTCAACTACAGGGGCTCAGTTCTTC.

The CDR3 bases are TGCGCCAGCAGCAGTGGGACAGCCATCTCTGGAAACACCATATATTTT. Amino acids: CASSSGTAISGNTIYF. The rearrangement links TRBV5-1 to TRBJ1-3; 7 bases map to TRBD1. V lost 4 bases, J lost 0 bases, and 7 bases stayed unmatched. CDR1 and CDR2 (germline): SGHRS, YFSETQ. CDR3 size: 16 residues. Full variable domain (remainder filled in from reference TRBV5-1 and TRBJ1-3): KAGVTQTPRYLIKTRGQQVTLSCSPISGHRSVSWYQQTPGQGLQFLFEYFSETQRNKGNFPGRFSGRQFSNSRSEMNVSTLELGDSALYLCASSSGTAISGNTIYFGEGSWLTVV.

J is TRBJ2-5 and V is TRBV9; a weak D match, TRBD2 (6 bases). V was shortened by 0 bases and J by 2 bases, with 11 bases between the two germline ends. The germline V gene has CDR1 SGDLS and CDR2 YYNGEE. The CDR3 extends over 15 amino acids. CDR3 loop: CASSVDGGLQETQYF. As DNA, the CDR3 is TGTGCCAGCAGCGTAGACGGCGGACTACAAGAGACCCAGTACTTC. Combining the CDR3 with reference TRBV9 and TRBJ2-5 gives the whole variable domain DSGVTQTPKHLITATGQRVTLRCSPRSGDLSVYWYQQSLDQGLQFLIQYYNGEERAKGNILERFSAQQFPDLHSELNLSSLELGDSALYFCASSVDGGLQETQYFGPGTRLLVL.

The V and J genes are TRBV7-9 and TRBJ1-3, with D perhaps matching TRBD1 (5 bases). This CDR3 region has 16 residues. Trimming shortened V by 1 base and J by 2 bases, and 12 bases separated the two germline ends. From germline, CDR1 is SEHNR and CDR2 FQNEAQ (reference sequence). The CDR3 nucleotides read TGTGCCAGCAGCTTAGGGGGGTTGATGACTGGAAACACCATATATTTT. This encodes CASSLGGLMTGNTIYF.

CDR3 in amino acids: CASSLNPDRGETQYF. In nucleotides, the CDR3 is TGTGCCAGCAGCTTGAATCCTGACAGGGGAGAGACCCAGTACTTC. The chain employs TRBV11-2 and TRBJ2-5, with TRBD1 identical over 8 bases. J gave up 4 bases and V 3 bases, and 7 bases lay outside the gene matches. The CDR3 contains 15 residues. Germline V CDR1 and CDR2: SGHAT, FQNNGV.

The chain employs TRBV6-6 and TRBJ2-7; possible D gene TRBD2, 6 bases. V was trimmed by 6 bases and J by 4 bases, leaving 13 bases between them. Germline-derived CDR1 and CDR2 are MNHNY and SVGAGI (reference sequence). CDR3 length: 13 amino acids. CDR3 sequence reads: CASSRDLTYEQYF. The CDR3 nucleotides read TGTGCCAGCAGCCGGGACTTAACTTACGAGCAGTACTTC.

This clone was counted a single time. This chain connects TRBV11-2 to TRBJ2-1, with D perhaps matching TRBD2 (6 bases). The germline V gene has CDR1 SGHAT and CDR2 FQNNGV. Trimming removed 3 bases at V and 3 bases at J, with 12 bases between. This CDR3 has 15 residues. The CDR3 reads CASSFLRGNYNEQFF. The DNA of the CDR3 is TGTGCCAGCAGCTTTTTGCGCGGGAACTACAATGAGCAGTTCTTC.

The chain carries TRBV11-3 and TRBJ1-1, with D maybe TRBD1 (6 bases). The V gene's germline CDR1 is SGHNT and CDR2 YENEEA. This CDR3 spans 14 amino acids. Trimming took 4 bases from V and 3 from J, leaving 12 bases between them. The CDR3, as DNA: TGTGCCAGCAGCTCGGACAGTTCGGACACTGAAGCTTTCTTT. Translated: CASSSDSSDTEAFF. Supplemented by reference TRBV11-3 and TRBJ1-1, the full variable domain reads EAGVVQSPRYKIIEKKQPVAFWCNPISGHNTLYWYLQNLGQGPELLIRYENEEAVDDSQLPKDRFSAERLKGVDSTLKIQPAELGDSAVYLCASSSDSSDTEAFFGQGTRLTVV.

In DNA form, the CDR3 reads TGTGCCAGCAGCTTAGAAACTAGCGGGATGAGCGGGGAGCTGTTTTTT. This translates into CASSLETSGMSGELFF. The chain couples TRBV11-3 to TRBJ2-2; 10 bases are shared with TRBD2. CDR1 and CDR2 (germline): SGHNT, YENEEA. The CDR3 length is 16 residues. The trim removed 0 bases at V and 7 bases at J, leaving 5 bases unmatched.

The genes are TRBV4-3 and TRBJ1-2, with 7 bases aligning to TRBD1. The CDR3 runs to 14 residues. CDR1 and CDR2 from the germline V gene are LGHNA and YSLEER. The V segment lost 0 bases and the J segment 7 bases; nucleotides outside the gene matches: 5. The CDR3 region has the DNA TGCGCCAGCAGCCAAGAGCACAGGGGTCGTGGCTACACCTTC. Amino acid sequence: CASSQEHRGRGYTF.

This chain uses TRBV11-2 with TRBJ1-1; D unclear. CDR3 length: 13 amino acids. The germline CDR1 and CDR2 sequences are SGHAT and FQNNGV. V shed 2 bases and J shed 1 base, with 5 bases lying between them. The CDR3 region has the DNA TGTGCCAGCAGCTTATCTAGGAACACTGAAGCTTTCTTT. Protein: CASSLSRNTEAFF.

This clone was observed once. This chain links TRBV28 with TRBJ2-1, with D tentatively TRBD2 (6 bases). The CDR3 sequence is 14 residues long. The V and J ends lost 6 bases and 5 bases respectively, with 14 bases between them. CDR1 is MDHEN and CDR2 is SYDVKM in the germline V gene. The CDR3 coding sequence is TGTGCCAGCAGCCCTCCGGGACTTCACAATGAGCAGTTCTTC. Its translation: CASSPPGLHNEQFF. The full variable domain, completed using reference TRBV28 and TRBJ2-1, is DVKVTQSSRYLVKRTGEKVFLECVQDMDHENMFWYRQDPGLGLRLIYFSYDVKMKEKGDIPEGYSVSREKKERFSLILESASTNQTSMYLCASSPPGLHNEQFFGPGTRLTVL.

The chain employs TRBV7-2 and TRBJ1-5, with D possibly matching TRBD1 (5 bases). The CDR3 is 15 residues long. V shed 5 bases and J shed 3 bases, with 14 bases lying between them. The germline V gene encodes CDR1 SGHTA and CDR2 FQGNSA. In DNA, the CDR3 is TGTGCCAGCAGCCCAGGGTCGCGCTCCAATCAGCCCCAGCATTTT. Translating it yields CASSPGSRSNQPQHF.

The chain links TRBV6-1 to TRBJ1-2, with D tentatively TRBD1 (6 bases). Between the trimmed V and J ends, which lost 4 bases and 7 bases, there was a span of 13 bases. The CDR3 spans 13 residues. The germline gives CDR1 MNHNS, CDR2 SASEGT. The CDR3 loop reads CASSVDRIIGYTF. CDR3 DNA sequence: TGTGCCAGCAGTGTCGACAGGATAATTGGCTACACCTTC.

This rearrangement joins TRBV2 to TRBJ1-1; unclear D gene. The CDR3 is 13 residues long. The V end was cut by 1 base, the J end by 3 bases, with 6 bases between. Germline CDR1 is SNHLY and CDR2 is FYNNEI. DNA of the CDR3: TGTGCCAGCAGTGAAGATCACGACACTGAAGCTTTCTTT. Its translation is CASSEDHDTEAFF.

The rearrangement links TRBV28 to TRBJ2-6, with D perhaps matching TRBD2 (5 bases). V lost 4 bases to trimming and J lost 4 bases, with 8 bases between them. Germline V gene lookup returns CDR1 MDHEN and CDR2 SYDVKM. This CDR3 region has 14 residues. In nucleotides, the CDR3 is TGTGCCAGCAGTTCAGGAGGAGGGGCCAACGTCCTGACTTTC. Its translation: CASSSGGGANVLTF.

CDR3 sequence reads: CASSYSGDGFRGYTF. In DNA, the CDR3 is TGTGCCAGCAGTTACTCGGGGGACGGATTTCGAGGCTACACCTTC. The rearrangement links TRBV6-6 to TRBJ1-2; D is possibly TRBD1 (5 bases). The germline gives CDR1 MNHNY, CDR2 SVGAGI (reference sequence). The CDR3 extends over 15 amino acids. The V and J ends lost 0 bases and 8 bases respectively, with 16 bases between them.

The chain is built from TRBV4-3 and TRBJ1-1, with unresolved D. The ends were cut back, 1 base at V and 4 bases at J, with 7 bases in the middle. This CDR3 contains 13 residues. From germline, CDR1 is LGHNA and CDR2 YSLEER. The chain's CDR3 is CASSQVRGTEAFF. CDR3 in DNA: TGCGCCAGCAGCCAAGTTCGAGGCACTGAAGCTTTCTTT.

The V call is TRBV28, the J call TRBJ1-5, with D uncertain. V lost 6 bases to trimming and J lost 10 bases, with 13 bases between them. This CDR3 is 12 amino acids long. Germline CDR1 reads MDHEN; CDR2 reads SYDVKM. This chain's CDR3 is CASSSPRAPQHF. CDR3 DNA: TGTGCCAGCAGCTCCCCGAGGGCACCCCAGCATTTT.

The V gene is TRBV30, the J gene TRBJ2-2, with 10 bases lining up with TRBD2. The V gene's germline CDR1 is GTSNPN and CDR2 SVGIG (reference sequence). The CDR3 sequence is 15 residues long. V lost 0 bases to trimming and J lost 6 bases; unmatched junction nucleotides: 4. CDR3 nucleotides: TGTGCCTGGAGTGTCGGGCTAGCGGGAGCCGGGGAGCTGTTTTTT. Translation gives CAWSVGLAGAGELFF. The variable domain in full, with the rest retrieved from reference TRBV30 and TRBJ2-2, is SQTIHQWPATLVQPVGSPLSLECTVEGTSNPNLYWYRQAAGRGLQLLFYSVGIGQISSEVPQNLSASRPQDRQFILSSKKLLLSDSGFYLCAWSVGLAGAGELFFGEGSRLTVL.

The rearrangement joins TRBV27 to TRBJ2-1, with TRBD1 as a possible D gene (5 bases). Deletions cut 4 bases from V and 9 bases from J, with 16 bases between. Germline V gives CDR1 MNHEY, CDR2 SMNVEV (reference sequence). CDR3 length: 14 amino acids. The CDR3 DNA reads TGTGCCAGCAGTTCAGGGTTCTATTCGGGTGAGCAGTTCTTC. This encodes CASSSGFYSGEQFF.

J is TRBJ2-1 and V is TRBV29-1, with D possibly TRBD1 on 5 matching bases. Germline CDR1 SQVTM, CDR2 ANQGSEA. V lost 3 bases and J lost 1, with 19 bases in between. CDR3 length equals 17 residues. The CDR3 is CSVDRATSRVSYNEQFF. Here the CDR3 DNA reads TGCAGCGTTGACAGGGCGACTTCCAGGGTATCCTACAATGAGCAGTTCTTC.

The chain couples TRBV5-6 to TRBJ1-1; D gene ambiguous. The CDR3 consists of 14 residues. Germline V gives CDR1 SGHDT, CDR2 YYEEEE. Trimming took 4 bases from V and 4 from J, leaving 14 bases between them. For the CDR3, the DNA is TGTGCCAGCAGCCCATTCGGACTCAGCACTGAAGCTTTCTTT. This encodes CASSPFGLSTEAFF.